These 18 T cell receptor beta chains were all obtained from the same sample, sequenced in a study of T cell clusters in autoimmune cytopenias. One tube held mixed TRB-A and TRB-B primer pools for touch-down PCR. Using the multiplex PCR reads, TCRdb records one entry per CDR3 protein without DNA. This repertoire comprises a few thousand distinct CDR3 sequences; its ten largest clones make up less than 75%. TRB was amplified from approximately 250 ng of peripheral blood genomic DNA per sample. The same sample was also used in a study of T cell repertoires in aging, cancer and after chemotherapy.

Sequenced: peripheral blood. These receptors originate from a human donor in good health.

The chain is built from TRBV6-1 and TRBJ2-7. The V gene's germline CDR1 is MNHNS and CDR2 SASEGT. The length of the CDR3 is 15 residues. CDR3 sequence: CASSEARGGSYEQYF.

The chain links TRBV10-3 to TRBJ1-4. Germline V gene lookup returns CDR1 ENHRY and CDR2 SYGVKD. The CDR3 has 12 residues. The CDR3 protein is CAISGGNEKLFF.

The rearrangement joins TRBV5-6 to TRBJ1-2. Germline CDR1 is SGHDT and CDR2 is YYEEEE. This CDR3 contains 16 residues. CDR3 amino acids: CASSRRAGAVGYGYTF.

The chain uses TRBV19 and TRBJ2-7; without DNA, the TCRdb call of TRBD2 cannot be checked. The germline gives CDR1 LNHDA, CDR2 SQIVND (reference sequence). This CDR3 has 17 amino acids. CDR3 residues: CASSIGRRVTYYYEQYF.

This chain joins TRBV6-2 or TRBV6-3 and TRBJ2-3; TCRdb reports TRBD1, a call that lacks DNA to check it against. This CDR3 spans 12 amino acids. The germline V gene has CDR1 MNHEY and CDR2 SVGEGT. This chain's CDR3 is CASTGITDTQYF.

The chain joins TRBV6-6 to TRBJ2-7; the D call from TCRdb, TRBD1, cannot be confirmed without DNA. CDR1 is MNHNY and CDR2 is SVGAGI in the germline V gene (reference sequence). The CDR3 covers 13 residues. CDR3 sequence: CASTGTGIGEQYF.

The chain combines TRBV19 with TRBJ2-7. The CDR3 covers 11 residues. From germline, CDR1 is LNHDA and CDR2 SQIVND (reference sequence). The CDR3 here is CASSLWYEQYF.

The V gene is TRBV19, the J gene TRBJ2-3; TCRdb reports TRBD1, a call that lacks DNA to check it against. The V gene's germline CDR1 is LNHDA and CDR2 SQIVND (reference sequence). CDR3 size: 15 residues. CDR3 region: CASSRPGWGTDTQYF.

The chain couples TRBV7-2 to TRBJ2-7; with no DNA, the TCRdb D assignment of TRBD1 cannot be verified. The length of the CDR3 is 12 residues. CDR1 and CDR2 from the germline V gene are SGHTA and FQGNSA. CDR3 in amino acids: CASSRTGTEQYF.

The chain has TRBV19 and TRBJ1-2; TCRdb designates TRBD1, a call that cannot be tested without DNA. From germline, CDR1 is LNHDA and CDR2 SQIVND (reference sequence). The length of the CDR3 is 16 residues. The CDR3 sequence: CGSSTTQGTGGYGYTF.

The chain couples TRBV6-2 or TRBV6-3 to TRBJ2-5. Germline CDR1 is MNHEY and CDR2 is SVGEGT. The CDR3 runs 11 residues. CDR3 amino acids: CASRVEETQYF.

Judged by frequency, this clonotype is medium-sized (0.01 to 0.1%). The chain couples TRBV5-4 to TRBJ2-5. The CDR3 loop spans 12 amino acids. The germline V gene has CDR1 SGHNT and CDR2 YYREEE (reference sequence). CDR3 loop: CASSLVGETQYF.

This rearrangement joins TRBV6-1 to TRBJ1-5; the D call from TCRdb, TRBD1, cannot be confirmed without DNA. The CDR3 is 14 amino acids. Per germline, CDR1 MNHNS and CDR2 SASEGT. This CDR3 is CASSPAGLSQPQHF.

The chain links TRBV20-1 to TRBJ2-7; checking the TCRdb D call of TRBD2 is not possible without DNA. The CDR3 loop spans 14 amino acids. Germline V CDR1 and CDR2: DFQATT, SNEGSKA (reference sequence). The CDR3 is CSARGGGRSGEQYF.

The chain joins TRBV12-3 or TRBV12-4 to TRBJ2-2. The CDR3 has 15 residues. The CDR3 sequence: CASSWAGPNTGELFF.

The V and J genes are TRBV27 and TRBJ1-3; no DNA is available, so the TRBD1 call from TCRdb remains unchecked. Germline assignment: CDR1 MNHEY and CDR2 SMNVEV (reference sequence). The CDR3 is 14 residues long. CDR3: CASSPGVTGNTIYF.

This chain joins TRBV6-2 or TRBV6-3 and TRBJ2-2; TCRdb outputs TRBD1, but without DNA this stays unchecked. CDR1 and CDR2 from the germline V gene are MNHEY and SVGEGT. This CDR3 contains 15 residues. CDR3 sequence: CASSTSDRVTGELFF.

V is TRBV6-4 and J is TRBJ2-3; TCRdb lists TRBD2, though no DNA is available to test this call. The CDR3 is 15 residues long. CDR1 and CDR2 from the germline V gene are MRHNA and SNTAGT. The CDR3 spells CASSEIAGATDTQYF.